This TCR beta chain was sequenced during a study of patients and donors after allogeneic stem cell transplantation. The trim removed 4 bases at V and 4 bases at J, leaving 3 bases unmatched. CDR1 and CDR2 (germline): SGDLS, YYNGEE. CDR3 length: 14 amino acids. One entry per CDR3 protein results from TCRdb running MiXCR on the RT-PCR reads. The table has tens of thousands of distinct CDR3 sequences, around a quarter seen once. The rearrangement uses TRBV9 and TRBJ2-1; 9 positions match TRBD1. The source is a human donor who was either an allogeneic HSCT recipient or a stem cell or donor lymphocyte infusion donor (not recorded which). It is not recorded whose cells these are; they may come from a transplant donor. Sequencing input: blood, either unsorted or a sorted T cell fraction (not recorded which). The CDR3 loop reads CASSPDRGYNEQFF. CDR3 coding DNA: TGTGCCAGCAGCCCGGACAGGGGATACAATGAGCAGTTCTTC.